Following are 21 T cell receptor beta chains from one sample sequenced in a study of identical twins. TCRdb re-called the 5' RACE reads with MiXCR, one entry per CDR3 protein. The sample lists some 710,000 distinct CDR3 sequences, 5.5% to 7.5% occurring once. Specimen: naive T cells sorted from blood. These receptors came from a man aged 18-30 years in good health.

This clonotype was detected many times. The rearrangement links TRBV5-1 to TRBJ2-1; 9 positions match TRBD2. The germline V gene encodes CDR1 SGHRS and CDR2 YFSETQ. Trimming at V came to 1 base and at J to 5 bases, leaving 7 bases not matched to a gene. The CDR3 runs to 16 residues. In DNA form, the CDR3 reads TGCGCCAGCAGCTTGCTCGGCGGGAGGGAGAACAATGAGCAGTTCTTC. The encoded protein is CASSLLGGRENNEQFF. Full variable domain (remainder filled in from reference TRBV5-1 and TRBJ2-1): KAGVTQTPRYLIKTRGQQVTLSCSPISGHRSVSWYQQTPGQGLQFLFEYFSETQRNKGNFPGRFSGRQFSNSRSEMNVSTLELGDSALYLCASSLLGGRENNEQFFGPGTRLTVL.

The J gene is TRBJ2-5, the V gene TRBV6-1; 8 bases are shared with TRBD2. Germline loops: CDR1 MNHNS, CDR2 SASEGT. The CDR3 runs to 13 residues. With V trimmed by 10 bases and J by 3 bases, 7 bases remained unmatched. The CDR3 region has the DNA TGTGCCACCGGGGGGGCAGGCGAAGAGACCCAGTACTTC. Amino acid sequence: CATGGAGEETQYF.

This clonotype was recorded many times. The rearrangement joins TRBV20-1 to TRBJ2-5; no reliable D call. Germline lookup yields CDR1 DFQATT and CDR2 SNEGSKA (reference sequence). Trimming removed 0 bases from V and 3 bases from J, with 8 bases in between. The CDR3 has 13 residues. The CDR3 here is CSARDWGKETQYF. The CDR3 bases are TGCAGTGCTAGAGACTGGGGAAAAGAGACCCAGTACTTC.

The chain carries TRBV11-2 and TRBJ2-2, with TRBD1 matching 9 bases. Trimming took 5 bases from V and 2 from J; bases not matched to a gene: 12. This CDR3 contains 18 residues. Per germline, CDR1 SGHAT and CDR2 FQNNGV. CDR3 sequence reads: CASSRRTGGSTNTGELFF. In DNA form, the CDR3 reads TGTGCCAGCAGCCGCCGAACAGGGGGCTCTACCAACACCGGGGAGCTGTTTTTT.

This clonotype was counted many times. Written as DNA, the CDR3 is TGTGCCAGCAGTCCCGGGGACAGGGGCGAGACCCAGTACTTC. It specifies CASSPGDRGETQYF. V is TRBV12-3 or TRBV12-4 and J is TRBJ2-5, with TRBD1 matching over 10 bases. The ends lost 5 bases at V and 5 bases at J; junction bases unmatched: 5. The CDR3 covers 14 residues.

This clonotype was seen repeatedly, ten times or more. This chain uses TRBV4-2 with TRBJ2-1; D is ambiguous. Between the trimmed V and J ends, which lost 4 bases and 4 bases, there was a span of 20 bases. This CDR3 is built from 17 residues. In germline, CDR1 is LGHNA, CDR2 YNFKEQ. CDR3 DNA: TGTGCCAGCAGCCCGCTCAAGACTCGAACAAATTACAATGAGCAGTTCTTC. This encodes CASSPLKTRTNYNEQFF.

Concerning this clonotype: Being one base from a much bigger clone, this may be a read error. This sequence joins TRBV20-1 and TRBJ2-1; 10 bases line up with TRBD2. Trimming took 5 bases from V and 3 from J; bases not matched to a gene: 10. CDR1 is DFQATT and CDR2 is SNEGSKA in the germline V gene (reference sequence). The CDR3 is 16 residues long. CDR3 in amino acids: CSAGPSGRTFYNEQFF. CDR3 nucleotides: TGCAGTGCTGGTCCTAGCGGGAGAACCTTCTACAATGAGCAGTTCTTC.

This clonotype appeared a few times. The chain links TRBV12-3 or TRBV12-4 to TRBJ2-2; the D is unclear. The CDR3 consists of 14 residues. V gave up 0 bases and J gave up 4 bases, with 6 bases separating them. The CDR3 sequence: CASSLALFTGELFF. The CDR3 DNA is TGTGCCAGCAGTTTAGCGCTATTCACCGGGGAGCTGTTTTTT.

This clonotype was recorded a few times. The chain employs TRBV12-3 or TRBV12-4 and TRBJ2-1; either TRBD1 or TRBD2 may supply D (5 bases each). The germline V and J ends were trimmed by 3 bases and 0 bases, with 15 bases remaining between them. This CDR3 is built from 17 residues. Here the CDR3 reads CASSFLGVTNSYNEQFF. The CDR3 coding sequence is TGTGCCAGCAGTTTTTTGGGGGTGACTAACTCCTACAATGAGCAGTTCTTC.

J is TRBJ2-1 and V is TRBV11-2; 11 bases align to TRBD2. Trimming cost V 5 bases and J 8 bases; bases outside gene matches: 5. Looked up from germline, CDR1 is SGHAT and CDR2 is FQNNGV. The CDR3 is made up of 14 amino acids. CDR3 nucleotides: TGTGCCAGCAGCCCACTAGCGGGAGTACATGAGCAGTTCTTC. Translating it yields CASSPLAGVHEQFF.

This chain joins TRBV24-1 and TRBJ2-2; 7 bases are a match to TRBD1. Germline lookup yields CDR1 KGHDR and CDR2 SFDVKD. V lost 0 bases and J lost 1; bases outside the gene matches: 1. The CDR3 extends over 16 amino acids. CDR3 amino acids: CATSDLGQENTGELFF. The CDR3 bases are TGTGCCACCAGTGATTTGGGACAGGAGAACACCGGGGAGCTGTTTTTT.

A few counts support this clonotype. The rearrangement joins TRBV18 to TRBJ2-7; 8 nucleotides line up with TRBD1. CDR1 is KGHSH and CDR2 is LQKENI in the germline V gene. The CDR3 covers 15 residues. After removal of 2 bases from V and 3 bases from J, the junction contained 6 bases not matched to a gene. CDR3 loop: CASSPGQGMSYEQYF. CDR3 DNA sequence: TGTGCCAGCTCACCAGGACAGGGAATGAGCTACGAGCAGTACTTC.

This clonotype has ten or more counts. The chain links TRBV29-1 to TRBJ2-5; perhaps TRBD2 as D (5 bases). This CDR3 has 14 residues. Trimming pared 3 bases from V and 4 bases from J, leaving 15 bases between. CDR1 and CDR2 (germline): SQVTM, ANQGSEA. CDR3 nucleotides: TGCAGCGTTGACAGGCCCGGGATGGTAGAGACCCAGTACTTC. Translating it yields CSVDRPGMVETQYF.

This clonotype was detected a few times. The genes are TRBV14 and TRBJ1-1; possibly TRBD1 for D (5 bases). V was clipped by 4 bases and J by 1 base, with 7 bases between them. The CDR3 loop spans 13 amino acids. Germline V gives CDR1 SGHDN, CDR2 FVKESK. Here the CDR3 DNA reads TGTGCCAGCAGCCGGACACCGAACACTGAAGCTTTCTTT. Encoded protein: CASSRTPNTEAFF. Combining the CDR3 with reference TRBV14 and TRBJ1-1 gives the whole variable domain EAGVTQFPSHSVIEKGQTVTLRCDPISGHDNLYWYRRVMGKEIKFLLHFVKESKQDESGMPNNRFLAERTGGTYSTLKVQPAELEDSGVYFCASSRTPNTEAFFGQGTRLTVV.

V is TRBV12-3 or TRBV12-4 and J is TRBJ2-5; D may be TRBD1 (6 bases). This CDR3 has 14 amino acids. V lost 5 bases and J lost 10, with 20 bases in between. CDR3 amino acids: CASSPQGNPPHQYF. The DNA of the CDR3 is TGTGCCAGCAGTCCACAGGGAAATCCCCCTCACCAGTACTTC.

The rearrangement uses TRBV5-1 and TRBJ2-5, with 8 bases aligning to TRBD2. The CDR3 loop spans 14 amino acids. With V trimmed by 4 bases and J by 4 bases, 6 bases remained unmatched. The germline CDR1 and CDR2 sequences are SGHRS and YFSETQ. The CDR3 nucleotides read TGCGCCAGCAGCCTCTTCGGGAGGGCAGAGACCCAGTACTTC. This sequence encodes CASSLFGRAETQYF.

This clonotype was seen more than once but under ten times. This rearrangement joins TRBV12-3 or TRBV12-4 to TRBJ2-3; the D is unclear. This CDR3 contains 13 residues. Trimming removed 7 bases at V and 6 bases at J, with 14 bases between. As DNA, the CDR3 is TGTGCCAGCACGTCGGCGCGCAGGGATACGCAGTATTTT. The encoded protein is CASTSARRDTQYF.

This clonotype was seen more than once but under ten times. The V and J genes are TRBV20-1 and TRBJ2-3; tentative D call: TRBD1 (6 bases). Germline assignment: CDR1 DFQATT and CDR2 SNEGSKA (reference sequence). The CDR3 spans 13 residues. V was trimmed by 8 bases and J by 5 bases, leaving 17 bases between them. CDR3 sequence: CSTIRTVRDTQYF. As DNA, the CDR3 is TGCAGTACCATACGGACAGTCAGAGATACGCAGTATTTT.

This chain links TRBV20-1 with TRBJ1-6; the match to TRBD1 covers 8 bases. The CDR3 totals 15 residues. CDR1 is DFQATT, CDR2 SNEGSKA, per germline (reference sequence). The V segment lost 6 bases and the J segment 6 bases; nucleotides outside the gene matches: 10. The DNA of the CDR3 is TGCAGTGCCCCCCCCTGGACAGGGAGTAATTCACCCCTCCACTTT. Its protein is CSAPPWTGSNSPLHF.

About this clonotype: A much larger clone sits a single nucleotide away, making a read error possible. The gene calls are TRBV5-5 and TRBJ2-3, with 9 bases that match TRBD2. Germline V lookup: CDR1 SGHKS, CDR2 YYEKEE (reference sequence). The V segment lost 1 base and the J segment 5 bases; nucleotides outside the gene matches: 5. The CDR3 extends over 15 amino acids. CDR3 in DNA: TGTGCCAGCAGCTTGTCTAGCGGGAACAGAGATACGCAGTATTTT. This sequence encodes CASSLSSGNRDTQYF.

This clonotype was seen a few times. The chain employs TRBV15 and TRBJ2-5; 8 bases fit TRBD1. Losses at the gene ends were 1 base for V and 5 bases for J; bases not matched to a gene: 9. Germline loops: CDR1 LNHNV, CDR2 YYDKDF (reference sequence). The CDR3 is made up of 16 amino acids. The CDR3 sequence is CATSRGSQGAGETQYF. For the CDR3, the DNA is TGTGCCACCAGCAGAGGTTCCCAGGGGGCGGGGGAGACCCAGTACTTC.